A selection of T cell receptor beta chains follows, all from one sample in a study of blood T cell repertoires in COVID-19. Sequencing used immunoSEQ multiplex PCR; TCRdb keeps in-frame clones, though not all of them. The sample has 150,000 to 200,000 clones; roughly nine tenths are singletons. The sequenced material came from peripheral blood. Every receptor here comes from a human donor in a cohort sampled during active COVID-19. CDR3s include the opening cysteine and the closing phenylalanine or tryptophan. D genes are given only for firm matches. A clone size is listed for some rows: how often the clone was seen (once, few, many), or a class if it is expanded.

D: .
V: TRBV12-3/TRBV12-4
size: large
J: TRBJ1-2
DNA: TGTGCCAGCAGTGATGAGACAGTCTATGGCTACACCTTC
CDR3: CASSDETVYGYTF

D: TRBD2
V: TRBV5-6
size: .
J: TRBJ2-5
DNA: TGTGCCAGCAGCTCGCCGGGACTAGCGGGAGGGCTGGAGACCCAGTACTTC
CDR3: CASSSPGLAGGLETQYF

D: .
V: TRBV24-1
size: .
J: TRBJ1-1
DNA: TGTGCCACCGCGGAGGGAGGAGACCACACTGAAGCTTTCTTT
CDR3: CATAEGGDHTEAFF

D: .
V: TRBV7-2
size: .
J: TRBJ1-5
DNA: TGTGCCAGCAGCTTAGCAGGGGACAATCAGCCCCAGCATTTT
CDR3: CASSLAGDNQPQHF

D: TRBD2
V: TRBV5-4
size: .
J: TRBJ2-7
DNA: TGTGCCAGCAGCTGGGGGGCGGGAGGGACCTACGAGCAGTACTTC
CDR3: CASSWGAGGTYEQYF

D: TRBD1
V: TRBV6-5
size: .
J: TRBJ1-1
DNA: TGTGCCAGCAGCTCTAGACAGGGAAGAGAAGCTTTCTTT
CDR3: CASSSRQGREAFF

D: .
V: TRBV5-4
size: .
J: TRBJ2-1
DNA: TGTGCCAGCCACGCTCAGTTGGGGCCCACAGATGAGCAGTTCTTC
CDR3: CASHAQLGPTDEQFF

D: TRBD2
V: TRBV6-1
size: .
J: TRBJ2-3
DNA: TGTGCCAGCAGTGAACCCATAGCGGGGGCCTCCACAGATACGCAGTATTTT
CDR3: CASSEPIAGASTDTQYF

D: TRBD1
V: TRBV27
size: .
J: TRBJ2-7
DNA: TGTGCCAGCAGTTTCGGACAGGGCCACTACGAGCAGTACTTC
CDR3: CASSFGQGHYEQYF

D: TRBD1
V: TRBV7-9
size: .
J: TRBJ2-7
DNA: TGTGCCAGCAGCCGACTACAGGGGGGATACGAGCAGTACTTC
CDR3: CASSRLQGGYEQYF

D: TRBD1
V: TRBV30
size: .
J: TRBJ1-2
DNA: TGTGCCTGGACCGCGACAGGGTCCCCCTATGGCTACACCTTC
CDR3: CAWTATGSPYGYTF

D: .
V: TRBV2
size: once
J: TRBJ1-3
DNA: TGTGCCAGCAGTGTAGAAGGGGCTGGAAACACCATATATTTT
CDR3: CASSVEGAGNTIYF

D: TRBD1
V: TRBV12-3/TRBV12-4
size: .
J: TRBJ1-6
DNA: TGTGCCAGCAGACCGGGACAGAATTCACCCCTCCACTTT
CDR3: CASRPGQNSPLHF

D: .
V: TRBV19
size: .
J: TRBJ2-2
DNA: TGTGCCAGTAGTATCCTGAACACCGGGGAGCTGTTTTTT
CDR3: CASSILNTGELFF

D: .
V: TRBV19
size: .
J: TRBJ2-1
DNA: TGTGCCAGCAAGCGACAGGGACTGGACAATGAGCAGTTCTTC
CDR3: CASKRQGLDNEQFF

D: TRBD2
V: TRBV7-3
size: once
J: TRBJ2-3
DNA: TGTGCCAGCAGCTTAAGCGGGAGGGCCACAGATACGCAGTATTTT
CDR3: CASSLSGRATDTQYF

D: TRBD1
V: TRBV5-1
size: .
J: TRBJ2-7
DNA: TGCGCCAGCAGCATGCTCCAGGGGGCCGGCAACGAGCAGTACTTC
CDR3: CASSMLQGAGNEQYF

D: .
V: TRBV5-1
size: once
J: TRBJ2-6
DNA: TGCGCCAGCAGCTTGGCCTCGGTAACTGGGGCCAACGTCCTGACTTTC
CDR3: CASSLASVTGANVLTF

D: .
V: TRBV5-1
size: .
J: TRBJ2-2
DNA: TGCGCCAGCCGGCCAACAGACGAGGAGCTGTTTTTT
CDR3: CASRPTDEELFF

D: TRBD2
V: TRBV28
size: .
J: TRBJ2-5
DNA: TGTGCCAGCAGTTTCGGACTAGCGGGGGTGGGGGACCAAGAGACCCAGTACTTC
CDR3: CASSFGLAGVGDQETQYF

D: TRBD2
V: TRBV11-2
size: .
J: TRBJ2-7
DNA: TGTGCCAGCAGCTCCAAGACTAGCGGGAAGGGGGAGCAGTACTTC
CDR3: CASSSKTSGKGEQYF

D: .
V: TRBV27
size: once
J: TRBJ1-1
DNA: TGTGCCAGCACCACAGGGCGAAGGGAGAACACTGAAGCTTTCTTT
CDR3: CASTTGRRENTEAFF

D: TRBD1
V: TRBV11-3
size: .
J: TRBJ2-7
DNA: TGTGCCAGCAGCTTAGACGGACAGGGGGCCTCCTACGAGCAGTACTTC
CDR3: CASSLDGQGASYEQYF

D: TRBD1
V: TRBV7-9
size: .
J: TRBJ1-5
DNA: TGTGCCAGCAGCTATGGGGAAGGGGGCCATCAGCCCCAGCATTTT
CDR3: CASSYGEGGHQPQHF

D: TRBD2
V: TRBV14
size: .
J: TRBJ2-1
DNA: TGTGCCAGCAGCCTTCTGAGCGGGAGGGCCTATGAGCAGTTCTTC
CDR3: CASSLLSGRAYEQFF

D: TRBD1
V: TRBV9
size: few
J: TRBJ1-2
DNA: TGTGCCAGCAGCGTAGCCCCCTCGGGACAGGGGGCGCCGGGGTATGGCTACACCTTC
CDR3: CASSVAPSGQGAPGYGYTF

D: TRBD1
V: TRBV13
size: once
J: TRBJ1-1
DNA: TGTGCCAGCAGCTTTTCAGGGGGAAACACTGAAGCTTTCTTT
CDR3: CASSFSGGNTEAFF

D: .
V: TRBV5-4
size: few
J: TRBJ1-6
DNA: TGTGCCAGCAGCTTGGAGACGGGGAATTCACCCCTCCACTTT
CDR3: CASSLETGNSPLHF

D: .
V: TRBV5-1
size: .
J: TRBJ1-1
DNA: TGCGCCAGCAGCTTGGCCACAAACACTGAAGCTTTCTTT
CDR3: CASSLATNTEAFF

D: TRBD1
V: TRBV2
size: once
J: TRBJ2-7
DNA: TGTGCCAGCAGGAGGGACAGCTCCTACGAGCAGTACTTC
CDR3: CASRRDSSYEQYF

D: .
V: TRBV6-5
size: few
J: TRBJ2-6
DNA: TGTGCCAGCAGTTACTCAGGGGCTGGGGCCAACGTCCTGACTTTC
CDR3: CASSYSGAGANVLTF

D: .
V: TRBV5-5
size: .
J: TRBJ1-4
DNA: TGTGCCAGCAGCTTTGGAGGGTTAGGTCAACTGTTTTTT
CDR3: CASSFGGLGQLFF

D: .
V: TRBV4-1
size: .
J: TRBJ2-7
DNA: TGCGCCAGCAGCCAACTATCCATACCCATCTACGAGCAGTACTTC
CDR3: CASSQLSIPIYEQYF

D: .
V: TRBV7-8
size: .
J: TRBJ2-7
DNA: TGTGCCAGCAGCACCGAATTACAGGAAGAGCAGTACTTC
CDR3: CASSTELQEEQYF

D: TRBD2
V: TRBV5-1
size: .
J: TRBJ2-3
DNA: TGCGCCAGCAGCCCTACAACGAATACCGGGACTAGCGGAGATACGCAGTATTTT
CDR3: CASSPTTNTGTSGDTQYF

D: .
V: TRBV6-5
size: .
J: TRBJ2-7
DNA: TGTGCCAGCAGTTGGCAGGGTAGGGGTTCCTACGAGCAGTACTTC
CDR3: CASSWQGRGSYEQYF

D: .
V: TRBV18
size: .
J: TRBJ2-6
DNA: TGTGCCAGCTCACCCCCTGGAGGTGGGGCCAACGTCCTGACTTTC
CDR3: CASSPPGGGANVLTF

D: .
V: TRBV3-1/TRBV3-2
size: .
J: TRBJ2-2
DNA: TGTGCCAGCAGCACGACGGGAAACGGGGAGCTGTTTTTT
CDR3: CASSTTGNGELFF

D: .
V: TRBV10-3
size: .
J: TRBJ2-7
DNA: TGTGCCATCAGTGAACTGAGCTCCTACGAGCAGTACTTC
CDR3: CAISELSSYEQYF

D: .
V: TRBV5-4
size: .
J: TRBJ1-6
DNA: TGTGCCAGCAGCCCCAACAGGGCGGATTCACCCCTCCACTTT
CDR3: CASSPNRADSPLHF

D: .
V: TRBV6-5
size: .
J: TRBJ1-2
DNA: TGTGCCAGCACCAAGTCAGGGTGGGCTGGCTACACCTTC
CDR3: CASTKSGWAGYTF

D: .
V: TRBV29-1
size: .
J: TRBJ2-7
DNA: TGCAGCGTTGAGGCTGCGACTTCCTACGAGCAGTACTTC
CDR3: CSVEAATSYEQYF

D: TRBD1
V: TRBV5-4
size: .
J: TRBJ2-7
DNA: TGTGCCAGCAGCCTACCGGGACAGGGTAGCTACGAGCAGTACTTC
CDR3: CASSLPGQGSYEQYF

D: TRBD2
V: TRBV28
size: .
J: TRBJ2-5
DNA: TGTGCCAGCAGTTCGCGGGGGGCCGGAGAGACCCAGTACTTC
CDR3: CASSSRGAGETQYF

D: TRBD1
V: TRBV27
size: .
J: TRBJ1-1
DNA: TGTGCCAGCAGTTTAAATACAGGGGGCACTGAAGCTTTCTTT
CDR3: CASSLNTGGTEAFF

D: .
V: TRBV19
size: once
J: TRBJ1-3
DNA: TGTGCCAGTAGTATACAGGGGCCTGGAAACACCATATATTTT
CDR3: CASSIQGPGNTIYF

D: .
V: TRBV7-9
size: .
J: TRBJ1-6
DNA: TGTGCCAGCACCTTCGACACCTCCTCCTATAATTCACCCCTCCACTTT
CDR3: CASTFDTSSYNSPLHF

D: TRBD1
V: TRBV30
size: .
J: TRBJ2-7
DNA: TGTGCCTGGAGTGTACGACAGGGCGAGCAGTACTTC
CDR3: CAWSVRQGEQYF

D: .
V: TRBV3-1/TRBV3-2
size: few
J: TRBJ1-5
DNA: TGTGCCAGCAGCCAAGGTCGGGCAGGAGGCCAGCCCCAGCATTTT
CDR3: CASSQGRAGGQPQHF

D: .
V: TRBV30
size: once
J: TRBJ2-3
DNA: TGTGCCTGGAGTGAGCTGTCGGGAGTGGGGGCAGATACGCAGTATTTT
CDR3: CAWSELSGVGADTQYF

D: .
V: TRBV11-3
size: .
J: TRBJ1-1
DNA: TGTGCCAGCAGCTTAATAAGTCGGACAGCCGAAGCTTTCTTT
CDR3: CASSLISRTAEAFF

D: .
V: TRBV5-1
size: .
J: TRBJ1-4
DNA: TGCGCCAGCAGCACGGTCCCAACTAATGAAAAACTGTTTTTT
CDR3: CASSTVPTNEKLFF

D: TRBD1
V: TRBV9
size: .
J: TRBJ2-5
DNA: TGTGCCAGCAGCCTCGACAGGGGACCCAGGGAGACCCAGTACTTC
CDR3: CASSLDRGPRETQYF

D: .
V: TRBV7-3
size: .
J: TRBJ2-5
DNA: TGTGCCAGCAGCTTAGGGGCAGGGTGGGGAGAGACCCAGTACTTC
CDR3: CASSLGAGWGETQYF

D: .
V: TRBV21-1
size: few
J: TRBJ2-7
DNA: TGTGCCAGGATTAAGACAGGGCCCTCCCCATACGAGCAGTACTTC
CDR3: CARIKTGPSPYEQYF

D: TRBD1
V: TRBV7-9
size: few
J: TRBJ1-5
DNA: TGTGCCAGCAGCCTAACCTCCGGGACAGGGGCAACTAGCAATCAGCCCCAGCATTTT
CDR3: CASSLTSGTGATSNQPQHF

D: .
V: TRBV5-6
size: .
J: TRBJ1-5
DNA: TGTGCCAGCAGCTTGGGAGTGTCAGGGTGGAGAAACGGCAATCAGCCCCAGCATTTT
CDR3: CASSLGVSGWRNGNQPQHF

D: .
V: TRBV15
size: .
J: TRBJ1-6
DNA: TGTGCCACCAGCAGAGACAGGAATTCACCCCTCCACTTT
CDR3: CATSRDRNSPLHF

D: TRBD1
V: TRBV10-3
size: .
J: TRBJ2-1
DNA: TGTGCCATCAGTGGGAGCCAAACCGGGACAGGAGGTGAGCAGTTCTTC
CDR3: CAISGSQTGTGGEQFF

D: TRBD2
V: TRBV7-9
size: once
J: TRBJ2-5
DNA: TGTGCCAGCAGCGAACCCCCACTAGCGGGGCAAGAGACCCAGTACTTC
CDR3: CASSEPPLAGQETQYF